This T cell receptor (beta chain) was profiled in a study of response to subunit inactivated influenza vaccine. TCRdb recomputed calls from the RT-PCR reads with MiXCR, one row per CDR3 protein. The repertoire consists of hundreds of thousands of distinct CDR3 sequences, with around 15% occurring once and the leading ten covering 6.5% to 8%. Turning to this clonotype: What it binds is not known.

Points from the study as a whole: Authors suggested few new T cells are recruited by each seasonal influenza vaccination.

CDR3 length: 14 amino acids. Trimming pared 1 base from V and 1 base from J, leaving 7 bases between. Germline V gene sequence: CDR1 SGHTA, CDR2 FQGNSA. This TCR was sampled from a man aged 50 to 59 who received an inactivated influenza vaccine. The sequencing here drew on PBMCs from blood, taken approximately 15 days before vaccination. The chain joins TRBV7-2 to TRBJ1-1; D call uncertain. CDR3 protein: CASSLGHGNTEAFF. DNA of the CDR3: TGTGCCAGCAGCTTAGGACACGGGAACACTGAAGCTTTCTTT.